What follows are 13 T cell receptor beta chains derived from one specimen sequenced in a study of high-grade serous ovarian cancer treatment subgroups. TCRdb's table, derived via immunoSEQ multiplex PCR, lists solely in-frame clones and lacks some. The table records about 4,100 clones, more than 65% of them present only once. Tumor samples were taken before definitive surgery or chemotherapy. Input material: tumor tissue. The origin of the receptors is a human donor with high-grade serous ovarian cancer.

The chain combines TRBV27 with TRBJ1-5; no reliable D call. The germline V gene encodes CDR1 MNHEY and CDR2 SMNVEV (reference sequence). The ends were cut back, 2 bases at V and 1 base at J, with 6 bases in the middle. The CDR3 runs 14 residues. DNA of the CDR3: TGTGCCAGCAGTTTAGGCGCCAGCAATCAGCCCCAGCATTTT. This translates into CASSLGASNQPQHF.

J is TRBJ2-3 and V is TRBV5-4; D may be TRBD1 or TRBD2 (5 bases each). The CDR3 consists of 15 residues. V was cut by 2 bases and J by 0 bases, with 10 bases left in between. CDR1 and CDR2 from the germline V gene are SGHNT and YYREEE (reference sequence). For the CDR3, the DNA is TGTGCCAGCAGCTTCGGGGCTCCTAGCACAGATACGCAGTATTTT. Translation gives CASSFGAPSTDTQYF.

This rearrangement joins TRBV15 to TRBJ2-4, with TRBD1 matching 9 bases. The germline V gene encodes CDR1 LNHNV and CDR2 YYDKDF (reference sequence). The junction had 8 bases not matched to a gene; V was cut back by 6 bases and J by 2 bases. The CDR3 covers 16 residues. The CDR3 spells CATRARTGDSKNIQYF. The CDR3 nucleotides are TGTGCCACCAGGGCTCGGACAGGGGACTCCAAAAACATTCAGTACTTC.

The chain couples TRBV6-4 to TRBJ1-1; D remains ambiguous. Germline V CDR1 and CDR2: MRHNA, SNTAGT. V lost 3 bases, J lost 11 bases, and 16 bases lay in between. This CDR3 has 13 residues. The CDR3 bases are TGTGCCAGCAGTGAGTCGACCCAGACTAGCGCTTTCTTT. This encodes CASSESTQTSAFF.

The chain has TRBV5-4 and TRBJ2-5, with unresolved D. Germline V lookup: CDR1 SGHNT, CDR2 YYREEE (reference sequence). V gave up 0 bases and J gave up 0 bases, with 12 bases separating them. This CDR3 is 16 amino acids long. Written as DNA, the CDR3 is TGTGCCAGCAGCTTGGAGCTAGGAAACGACCAAGAGACCCAGTACTTC. It is translated as CASSLELGNDQETQYF.

V is TRBV7-9 and J is TRBJ2-5, with no clear D. V lost 4 bases, J lost 4 bases, and 25 bases lay in between. From germline, CDR1 is SEHNR and CDR2 FQNEAQ (reference sequence). The CDR3 spans 18 residues. This CDR3 reads CASSSPLFFRRLGETQYF. The CDR3 DNA reads TGTGCCAGCAGCTCGCCGCTCTTTTTCCGACGGTTAGGAGAGACCCAGTACTTC.

The V gene is TRBV5-1, the J gene TRBJ1-4; 12 positions agree with TRBD1. After removal of 0 bases from V and 1 base from J, the junction contained 4 bases not matched to a gene. The V gene's germline CDR1 is SGHRS and CDR2 YFSETQ. The CDR3 sequence is 18 residues long. The CDR3 DNA reads TGCGCCAGCAGCTTGGGGGACAGGGGGCGAGGAACTAATGAAAAACTGTTTTTT. Protein: CASSLGDRGRGTNEKLFF.

The genes are TRBV7-8 and TRBJ2-7; D is ambiguous. From germline, CDR1 is SGHVS and CDR2 FQNEAQ. Trimming removed 2 bases from V and 1 base from J, with 6 bases in between. The CDR3 covers 13 residues. The CDR3 DNA is TGTGCCAGCAGCTTATCCCCATCCTACGAGCAGTACTTC. Translated, it gives CASSLSPSYEQYF.

Details on this clone: Other DNA sequences from this sample encode an identical CDR3 as well. V and J are TRBV7-2 and TRBJ2-3; 7 nucleotides align to TRBD1. The CDR3 length is 16 residues. V gave up 5 bases and J gave up 0 bases; unmatched junction bases: 8. Germline lookup yields CDR1 SGHTA and CDR2 FQGNSA. The CDR3 DNA follows: TGTGCCAGCAGCCATAGACAGGGCGGAAGCACAGATACGCAGTATTTT. The encoded protein is CASSHRQGGSTDTQYF.

This clone was seen once. V is TRBV5-1 and J is TRBJ2-3; TRBD1 is a possible D gene (5 bases). The germline V gene encodes CDR1 SGHRS and CDR2 YFSETQ. This CDR3 is 16 amino acids long. V lost 3 bases to trimming and J lost 0 bases, with 14 bases between them. The CDR3 DNA is TGCGCCAGCAGCTGGATGACAGCCGCTAGCACAGATACGCAGTATTTT. Protein product: CASSWMTAASTDTQYF.

The chain joins TRBV5-1 to TRBJ1-2; D gene unclear. Trimming shortened V by 3 bases and J by 9 bases, and 18 bases separated the two germline ends. This CDR3 is built from 14 residues. Per germline, CDR1 SGHRS and CDR2 YFSETQ. The CDR3 loop reads CASSSGAVPASYTF. CDR3 sequence (DNA): TGCGCCAGCAGCTCTGGAGCGGTCCCGGCGAGCTACACCTTC.

This chain joins TRBV11-2 and TRBJ2-1; no firm D call. The CDR3 is made up of 15 amino acids. Trimming took off 7 bases at V and 0 bases at J, with 13 bases between the two ends. Germline V gene lookup returns CDR1 SGHAT and CDR2 FQNNGV. The CDR3 region is CASTLIGNSYNEQFF. DNA of the CDR3: TGTGCCAGCACCCTTATAGGAAACTCCTACAATGAGCAGTTCTTC. Full variable domain (outside the CDR3, taken from reference TRBV11-2 and TRBJ2-1): EAGVAQSPRYKIIEKRQSVAFWCNPISGHATLYWYQQILGQGPKLLIQFQNNGVVDDSQLPKDRFSAERLKGVDSTLKIQPAKLEDSAVYLCASTLIGNSYNEQFFGPGTRLTVL.

The chain couples TRBV6-6 to TRBJ1-2; D is undetermined. The CDR3 is 13 amino acids. The V and J ends lost 2 bases and 2 bases respectively, with 6 bases between them. Per the germline V gene, CDR1 is MNHNY and CDR2 is SVGAGI (reference sequence). This CDR3 is CASSYLPNYGYTF. CDR3 bases: TGTGCCAGCAGTTACCTACCCAACTATGGCTACACCTTC.